The T cell receptor (beta chain) under discussion was sequenced for a study of neurological immune-mediated disorders. This clonotype was recorded a few times. Its antigen is unidentified. V was clipped by 6 bases and J by 1 base, with 20 bases between them. Germline V gene sequence: CDR1 MNHNS, CDR2 SASEGT. The CDR3 contains 17 residues. The cDNA was synthesized by 5'RACE incorporating 10-nucleotide random UMIs. Every sequencing run produced over 170 million TCR-beta sequences that came from 15-18 subjects. In TCRdb, the 5' RACE reads were re-called with MiXCR into one record per CDR3 protein. The sample has just over 95,000 distinct CDR3 sequences; 3.5% to 4% are singletons. Study-level points and caveats: The phylogenetic placement of 18 of 34 multiple sclerosis patients' repertoires in one related-CDR3 cluster constitutes a possible signature. The multiple sclerosis repertoire cluster had no association with any clinical or MRI feature.

Specimen: PBMCs. J is TRBJ2-3 and V is TRBV6-1; possible D gene TRBD1, 6 bases. This TCR derives from a woman between 18 and 29 years old with multiple sclerosis. The CDR3 spells CASRGRGRGVGTDTQYF. The CDR3 DNA reads as TGTGCCAGCAGGGGACGCGGCAGGGGAGTAGGCACAGATACGCAGTATTTT.